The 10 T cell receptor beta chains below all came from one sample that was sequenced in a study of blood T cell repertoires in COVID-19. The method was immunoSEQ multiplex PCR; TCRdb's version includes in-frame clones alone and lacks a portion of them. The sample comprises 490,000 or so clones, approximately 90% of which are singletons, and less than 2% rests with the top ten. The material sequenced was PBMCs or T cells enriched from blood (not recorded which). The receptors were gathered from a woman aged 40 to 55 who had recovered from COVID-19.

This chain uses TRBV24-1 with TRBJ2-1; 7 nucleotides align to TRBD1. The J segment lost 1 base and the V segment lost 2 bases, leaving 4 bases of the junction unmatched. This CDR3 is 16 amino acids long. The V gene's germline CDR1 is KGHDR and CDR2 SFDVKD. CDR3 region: CATSDYSGQSYNEQFF. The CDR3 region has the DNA TGTGCCACCAGTGATTACTCGGGACAGTCCTACAATGAGCAGTTCTTC.

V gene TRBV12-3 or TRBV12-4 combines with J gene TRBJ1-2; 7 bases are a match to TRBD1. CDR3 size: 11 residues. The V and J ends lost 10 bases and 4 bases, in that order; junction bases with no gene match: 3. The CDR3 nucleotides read TGTGCCATAAGGGACAGCTATGGCTACACCTTC. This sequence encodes CAIRDSYGYTF.

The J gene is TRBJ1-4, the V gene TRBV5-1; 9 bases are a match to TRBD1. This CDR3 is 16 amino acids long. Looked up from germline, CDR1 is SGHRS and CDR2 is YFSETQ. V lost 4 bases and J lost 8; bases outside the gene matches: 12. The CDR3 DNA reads TGCGCCAGCAGCCCCGGCCCGACAGGGGGACGGGAAAAACTGTTTTTT. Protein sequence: CASSPGPTGGREKLFF.

In DNA form, the CDR3 reads TGTGCCAGCACGGCCGGGACTAGCGGAACCCGGAAGGGCACCGGGGAGCTGTTTTTT. Protein product: CASTAGTSGTRKGTGELFF. V is TRBV18 and J is TRBJ2-2, with 11 bases matching TRBD2. Germline CDR1 KGHSH, CDR2 LQKENI. CDR3 length equals 19 residues. V dropped 8 bases and J dropped 4; count of bases not matched to a gene: 18.

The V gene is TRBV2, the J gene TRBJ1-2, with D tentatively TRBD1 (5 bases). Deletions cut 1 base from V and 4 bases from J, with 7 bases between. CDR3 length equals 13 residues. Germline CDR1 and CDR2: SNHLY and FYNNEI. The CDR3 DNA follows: TGTGCCAGCAGTGAAGGGACACTCTATGGCTACACCTTC. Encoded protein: CASSEGTLYGYTF.

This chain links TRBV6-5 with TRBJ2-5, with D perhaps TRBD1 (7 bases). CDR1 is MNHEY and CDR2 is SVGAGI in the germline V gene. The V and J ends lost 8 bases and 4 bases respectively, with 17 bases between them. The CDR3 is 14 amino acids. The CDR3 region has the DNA TGTGCCAGCGGCGGGACTGCAGGGGGAGAGACCCAGTACTTC. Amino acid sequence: CASGGTAGGETQYF.

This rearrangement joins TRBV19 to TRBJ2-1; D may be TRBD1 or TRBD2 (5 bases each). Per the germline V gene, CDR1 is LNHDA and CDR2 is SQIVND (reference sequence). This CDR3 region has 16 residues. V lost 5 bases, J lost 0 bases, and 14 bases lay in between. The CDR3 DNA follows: TGTGCCAGTAGTTTAGGACATACTAGCTCCTACAATGAGCAGTTCTTC. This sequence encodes CASSLGHTSSYNEQFF.

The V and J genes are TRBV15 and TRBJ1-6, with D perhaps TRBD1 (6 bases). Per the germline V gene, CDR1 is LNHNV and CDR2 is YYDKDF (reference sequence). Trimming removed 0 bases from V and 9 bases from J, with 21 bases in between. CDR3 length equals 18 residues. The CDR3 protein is CATSRDPSGQGLGSPLHF. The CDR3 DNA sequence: TGTGCCACCAGCAGAGATCCTAGTGGGCAGGGGTTGGGTTCACCCCTCCACTTT.

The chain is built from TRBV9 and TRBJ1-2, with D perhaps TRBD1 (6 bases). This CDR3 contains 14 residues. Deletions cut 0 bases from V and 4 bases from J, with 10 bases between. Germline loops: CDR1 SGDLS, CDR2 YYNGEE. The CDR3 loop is CASSVGQVLYGYTF. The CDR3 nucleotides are TGTGCCAGCAGCGTAGGACAGGTCCTCTATGGCTACACCTTC.

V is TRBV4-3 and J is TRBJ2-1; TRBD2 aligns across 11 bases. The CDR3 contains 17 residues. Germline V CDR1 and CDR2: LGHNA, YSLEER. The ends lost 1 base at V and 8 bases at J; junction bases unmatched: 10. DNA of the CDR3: TGCGCCAGCAGCCAAGCCCCCCTAGCGGGAGGTCTCGATGAGCAGTTCTTC. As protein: CASSQAPLAGGLDEQFF.